One sample yielded the 17 T cell receptor beta chains listed below, sequenced in a study of OX40 agonist ivuxolimab in advanced cancers. Sequenced by immunoSEQ multiplex PCR; TCRdb stores in-frame clones only, minus some. Among tens of thousands of clones listed, about 85% were seen once. The material was CD4+ or CD8+ T cells sorted from blood, obtained in a trial of the OX40 agonist ivuxolimab. Receptors originate from an adult with an advanced solid tumor such as melanoma, head and neck, liver or kidney cancer.

The rearrangement joins TRBV27 to TRBJ2-2, with D tentatively TRBD2 (7 bases). CDR1 is MNHEY and CDR2 is SMNVEV in the germline V gene (reference sequence). The CDR3 has 16 residues. V dropped 3 bases and J dropped 2 bases, with 13 bases sitting between them. CDR3: CASSFFRGANTGELFF. Written as DNA, the CDR3 is TGTGCCAGCAGTTTTTTTCGGGGGGCAAACACCGGGGAGCTGTTTTTT.

This chain joins TRBV6-5 and TRBJ1-5; D remains unclear. Germline assignment: CDR1 MNHEY and CDR2 SVGAGI. This CDR3 contains 14 residues. The V gene lost 0 bases and the J gene lost 4 bases, with 7 bases spanning the gap. The CDR3 DNA sequence: TGTGCCAGCAGTTACTCTGGGCGGAATCAGCCCCAGCATTTT. It yields the protein CASSYSGRNQPQHF.

This chain joins TRBV19 and TRBJ1-1; possibly TRBD1 for D (6 bases). This CDR3 spans 11 amino acids. From germline, CDR1 is LNHDA and CDR2 SQIVND (reference sequence). CDR3 sequence (DNA): TGTGCAACAGGGTTTCACACTGAAGCTTTCTTT. Its protein is CATGFHTEAFF.

This sequence joins TRBV6-1 and TRBJ2-3; D ambiguous. The CDR3 has 15 residues. V was trimmed by 1 base and J by 1 base, leaving 9 bases between them. Germline V gene sequence: CDR1 MNHNS, CDR2 SASEGT. The CDR3 DNA follows: TGTGCCAGCAGTGAAGGAGGTAGTGGCACAGATACGCAGTATTTT. Translated: CASSEGGSGTDTQYF.

Only one count was recorded for this clone. The rearrangement links TRBV4-3 to TRBJ2-1; TRBD1 aligns across 8 bases. The CDR3 has 15 residues. The germline gives CDR1 LGHNA, CDR2 YSLEER. Germline trimming cut 3 bases from V and 4 bases from J; bases unmatched to any gene: 5. The DNA of the CDR3 is TGCGCCAGCAGCCATCAGGACAGGGAATACAATGAGCAGTTCTTC. Amino acids: CASSHQDREYNEQFF.

A few counts support this clone. J is TRBJ1-1 and V is TRBV5-1; D remains ambiguous. The V end lost 5 bases, the J end lost 1 base, and 12 bases lay between the germline ends. The CDR3 has 14 residues. The germline V gene has CDR1 SGHRS and CDR2 YFSETQ. The CDR3, as DNA: TGCGCCAGCAGGAGGGAACACACGAACACTGAAGCTTTCTTT. This codes for CASRREHTNTEAFF.

This chain connects TRBV11-3 to TRBJ1-6; no firm D call. V was trimmed by 5 bases and J by 7 bases, leaving 18 bases between them. The CDR3 is made up of 16 amino acids. Germline assignment: CDR1 SGHNT and CDR2 YENEEA. CDR3 protein: CASSEATGLGNSPLHF. In DNA, the CDR3 is TGTGCCAGCAGCGAAGCGACTGGCTTGGGGAATTCACCCCTCCACTTT.

This clone was observed a handful of times. The V call is TRBV30, the J call TRBJ2-1, with a tentative D call TRBD1 (6 bases). Trimming removed 1 base at V and 4 bases at J, with 29 bases between. Looked up from germline, CDR1 is GTSNPN and CDR2 is SVGIG (reference sequence). The CDR3 is 20 residues long. The CDR3 here is CAWSGAGTSVFGRSYNEQFF. CDR3 nucleotides: TGTGCCTGGAGTGGGGCCGGGACATCGGTGTTTGGGAGATCTTACAATGAGCAGTTCTTC.

This clone was seen a few times. The chain carries TRBV4-2 and TRBJ1-4; the D is unclear. The CDR3 has 13 residues. The germline CDR1 and CDR2 sequences are LGHNA and YNFKEQ. The V end was cut by 6 bases, the J end by 6 bases, with 11 bases between. The CDR3 DNA reads as TGTGCCAGCAGACGCATTGGGGATGAAAAACTGTTTTTT. Translated, it gives CASRRIGDEKLFF.

The V call is TRBV4-3, the J call TRBJ1-1, with a weak D call TRBD1 (5 bases). V was cut by 0 bases and J by 4 bases, with 12 bases left in between. This CDR3 region has 15 residues. Germline values: CDR1 LGHNA, CDR2 YSLEER. CDR3 DNA: TGCGCCAGCAGCCAAGATCCCAGGGAGGGCACTGAAGCTTTCTTT. Translation: CASSQDPREGTEAFF.

The chain uses TRBV4-3 and TRBJ2-7; a weak D match, TRBD1 (5 bases). CDR3 size: 16 residues. Looked up from germline, CDR1 is LGHNA and CDR2 is YSLEER. Trimming left V 0 bases short and J 6 bases short, with 18 bases between. CDR3 sequence (DNA): TGCGCCAGCAGCCAAGAAATGCCAGGGCTTGGTTCCGAGCAGTACTTC. Its protein product is CASSQEMPGLGSEQYF.

This chain joins TRBV6-5 and TRBJ2-7, with 7 bases that match TRBD2. The CDR3 sequence is 15 residues long. Trimming at V came to 6 bases and at J to 0 bases, leaving 8 bases not matched to a gene. Germline values: CDR1 MNHEY, CDR2 SVGAGI. CDR3 loop: CASRLTSVSSYEQYF. The CDR3 region has the DNA TGTGCCAGCAGACTCACTAGCGTAAGCTCCTACGAGCAGTACTTC.

The genes are TRBV7-3 and TRBJ2-1; tentative D call: TRBD2 (5 bases). With 1 base removed from V and 3 bases from J, the gap between germline ends came to 7 bases. The CDR3 is 14 residues long. From germline, CDR1 is SGHTA and CDR2 FQGTGA. CDR3 residues: CASSLSRDYNEQFF. The CDR3 DNA is TGTGCCAGCAGCTTAAGTCGGGACTACAATGAGCAGTTCTTC.

This sequence joins TRBV2 and TRBJ2-1; no firm D call. Between the trimmed V and J ends, which lost 6 bases and 10 bases, there was a span of 13 bases. This CDR3 is built from 12 residues. Per the germline V gene, CDR1 is SNHLY and CDR2 is FYNNEI. CDR3 region: CASSTVSGEQFF. In DNA form, the CDR3 reads TGTGCCAGCAGCACGGTGAGTGGCGAGCAGTTCTTC.

This clone was recorded once. The CDR3: CASSGGTSGDTQYF. Here the CDR3 DNA reads TGTGCCAGCAGTGGAGGGACTAGCGGCGATACGCAGTATTTT. V usage is TRBV2 and J usage is TRBJ2-3; TRBD2 matches at 11 bases. The J segment lost 6 bases and the V segment lost 4 bases, leaving 3 bases of the junction unmatched. This CDR3 region has 14 residues. Germline V CDR1 and CDR2: SNHLY, FYNNEI.

The CDR3 DNA reads TGTGCCAGCAGCTTGGCCCGTGCTAGCGGGATACAAGCATACAATGAGCAGTTCTTC. It is translated as CASSLARASGIQAYNEQFF. The chain has TRBV5-4 and TRBJ2-1; 9 bases fit TRBD2. Germline V CDR1 and CDR2: SGHNT, YYREEE (reference sequence). CDR3 length: 19 residues. The V and J ends lost 0 bases and 4 bases, in that order; junction bases with no gene match: 14.

CDR3 in amino acids: CASTMEGGLRTEAFF. CDR3 sequence (DNA): TGTGCCAGCACCATGGAGGGGGGCCTTAGGACTGAAGCTTTCTTT. The chain joins TRBV7-2 to TRBJ1-1; maybe TRBD1 (6 bases). V lost 7 bases, J lost 5 bases, and 20 bases lay in between. CDR1 SGHTA and CDR2 FQGNSA come from the germline V gene. CDR3 length equals 15 residues.